The clone carrying this T cell receptor (beta chain) has only a few counts. Antigen unknown. One end of the junction varies from germline; a read error may be responsible. The treatment was: oral pan-JAK inhibitor, 5-10 mg twice daily. The sample belongs to a study of CD8+ T cells in alopecia areata. As for the study in general: Treated individuals took tofacitinib by mouth, 5 to 10 mg twice daily. Points from the study as a whole: Compared with mice, patients displayed less clear TCR sharing, possibly for HLA-related reasons.

The CDR3 spans 8 residues. It was cDNA, reverse transcribed from extracted RNA, that served as the sequencing template. Profiled with immunoSEQ multiplex PCR; TCRdb holds only in-frame clones, not every one. This sample has about 210,000 clones, with approximately 65% found just once. This receptor was identified in a human donor with alopecia areata. This specimen was CD4+ T cells sorted from blood, taken around week 44, from a patient treated with tofacitinib. The rearrangement links TRBV23-1 to TRBJ1-4; D unclear. TRBV23-1 counts as an open reading frame of uncertain function. The CDR3 DNA sequence: TGCGCCAGCACTCGAGGACTTTTT. It is translated as CASTRGLF.